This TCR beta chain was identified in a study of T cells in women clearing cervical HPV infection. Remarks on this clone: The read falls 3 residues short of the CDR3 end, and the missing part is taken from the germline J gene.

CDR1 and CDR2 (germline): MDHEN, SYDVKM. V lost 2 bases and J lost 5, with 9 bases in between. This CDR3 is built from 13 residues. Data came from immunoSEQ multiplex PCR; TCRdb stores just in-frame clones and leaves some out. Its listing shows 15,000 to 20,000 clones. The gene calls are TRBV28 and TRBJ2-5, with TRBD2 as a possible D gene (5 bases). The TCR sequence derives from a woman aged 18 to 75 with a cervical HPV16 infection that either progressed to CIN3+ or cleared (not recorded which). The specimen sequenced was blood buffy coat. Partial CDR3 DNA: TGTGCCAGCAGTTTACGGGGTCCGGAGACC. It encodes CASSLRGPET. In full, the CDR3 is CASSLRGPETQYF.